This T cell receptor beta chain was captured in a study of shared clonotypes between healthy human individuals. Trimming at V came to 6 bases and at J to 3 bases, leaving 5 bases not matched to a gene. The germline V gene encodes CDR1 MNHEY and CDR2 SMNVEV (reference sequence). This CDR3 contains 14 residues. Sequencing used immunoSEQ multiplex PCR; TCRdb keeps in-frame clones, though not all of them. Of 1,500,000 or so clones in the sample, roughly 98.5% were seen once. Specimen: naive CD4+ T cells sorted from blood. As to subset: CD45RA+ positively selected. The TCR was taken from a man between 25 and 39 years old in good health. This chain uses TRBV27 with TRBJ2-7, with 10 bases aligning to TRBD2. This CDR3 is CASSRTSGDYEQYF. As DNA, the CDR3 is TGTGCCAGCAGCCGGACTAGCGGCGACTACGAGCAGTACTTC.